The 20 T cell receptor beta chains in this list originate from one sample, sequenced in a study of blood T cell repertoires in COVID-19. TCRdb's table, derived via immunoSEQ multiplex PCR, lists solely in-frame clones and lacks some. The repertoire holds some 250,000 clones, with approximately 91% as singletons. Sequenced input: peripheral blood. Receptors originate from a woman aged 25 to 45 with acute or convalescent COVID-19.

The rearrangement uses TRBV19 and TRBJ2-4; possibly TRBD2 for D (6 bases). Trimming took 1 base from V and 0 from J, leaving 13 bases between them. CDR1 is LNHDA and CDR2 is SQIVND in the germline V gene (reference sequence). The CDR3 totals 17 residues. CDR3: CASSIALAGLAKNIQYF. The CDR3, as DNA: TGTGCCAGTAGTATAGCATTGGCGGGACTAGCCAAAAACATTCAGTACTTC.

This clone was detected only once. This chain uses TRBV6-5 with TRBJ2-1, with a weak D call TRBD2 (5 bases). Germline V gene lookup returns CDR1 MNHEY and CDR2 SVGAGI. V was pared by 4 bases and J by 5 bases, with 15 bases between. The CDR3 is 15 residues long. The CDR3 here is CASSLASGPNNEQFF. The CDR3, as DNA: TGTGCCAGCAGTTTGGCGAGCGGCCCTAACAATGAGCAGTTCTTC.

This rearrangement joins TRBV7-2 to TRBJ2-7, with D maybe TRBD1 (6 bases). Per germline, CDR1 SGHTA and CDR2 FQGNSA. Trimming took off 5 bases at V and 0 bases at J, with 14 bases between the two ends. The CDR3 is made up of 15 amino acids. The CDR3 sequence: CASSPAGTTSYEQYF. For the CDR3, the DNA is TGTGCCAGCAGCCCAGCCGGGACAACCTCCTACGAGCAGTACTTC.

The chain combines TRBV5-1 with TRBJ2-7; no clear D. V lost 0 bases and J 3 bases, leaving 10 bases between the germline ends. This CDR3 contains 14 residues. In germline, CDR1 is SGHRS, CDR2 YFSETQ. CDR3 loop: CASSLDRNYYEQYF. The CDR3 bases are TGCGCCAGCAGCTTGGACCGAAACTACTACGAGCAGTACTTC. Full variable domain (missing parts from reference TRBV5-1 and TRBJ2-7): KAGVTQTPRYLIKTRGQQVTLSCSPISGHRSVSWYQQTPGQGLQFLFEYFSETQRNKGNFPGRFSGRQFSNSRSEMNVSTLELGDSALYLCASSLDRNYYEQYFGPGTRLTVT.

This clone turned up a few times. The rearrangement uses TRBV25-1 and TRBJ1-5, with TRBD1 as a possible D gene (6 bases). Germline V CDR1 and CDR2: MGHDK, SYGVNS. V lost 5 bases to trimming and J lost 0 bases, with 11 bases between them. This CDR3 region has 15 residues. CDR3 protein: CASSQGSYSNQPQHF. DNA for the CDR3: TGTGCCAGCAGTCAGGGGAGTTATAGCAATCAGCCCCAGCATTTT.

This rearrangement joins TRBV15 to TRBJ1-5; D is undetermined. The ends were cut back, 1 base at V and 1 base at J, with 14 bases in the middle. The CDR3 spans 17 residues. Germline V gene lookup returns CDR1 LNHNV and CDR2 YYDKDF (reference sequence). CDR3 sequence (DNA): TGTGCCACCAGCAGAGTATTCGGGGTCGGGAGCAATCAGCCCCAGCATTTT. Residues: CATSRVFGVGSNQPQHF.

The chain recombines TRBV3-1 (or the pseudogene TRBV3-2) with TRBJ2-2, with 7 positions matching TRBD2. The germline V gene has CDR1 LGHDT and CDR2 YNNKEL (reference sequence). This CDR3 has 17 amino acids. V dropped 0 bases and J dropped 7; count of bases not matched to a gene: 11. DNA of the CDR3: TGTGCCAGCAGCCAAGATTCCTTGACTAGCAAGGACGGGGAGCTGTTTTTT. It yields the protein CASSQDSLTSKDGELFF.

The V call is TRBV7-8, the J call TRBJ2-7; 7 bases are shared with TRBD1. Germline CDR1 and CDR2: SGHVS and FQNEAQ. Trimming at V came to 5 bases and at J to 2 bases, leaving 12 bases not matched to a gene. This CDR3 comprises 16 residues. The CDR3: CASSPPTGARAYEQYF. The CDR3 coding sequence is TGTGCCAGCAGCCCCCCCACAGGGGCGCGGGCCTACGAGCAGTACTTC.

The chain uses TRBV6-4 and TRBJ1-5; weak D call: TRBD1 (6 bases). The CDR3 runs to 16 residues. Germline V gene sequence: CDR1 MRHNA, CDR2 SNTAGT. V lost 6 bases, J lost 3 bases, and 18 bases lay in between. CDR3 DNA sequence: TGTGCCAGCAGCCCCTCGGCGGGGGGCCTCAATCAGCCCCAGCATTTT. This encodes CASSPSAGGLNQPQHF.

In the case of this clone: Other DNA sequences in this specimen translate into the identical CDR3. The chain's CDR3 is CASSLTVSYEQYF. For the CDR3, the DNA is TGTGCCAGCAGCTTGACAGTATCCTACGAGCAGTACTTC. The V and J genes are TRBV5-6 and TRBJ2-7; D not certain. The ends were cut back, 1 base at V and 1 base at J, with 6 bases in the middle. The CDR3 is 13 amino acids. Germline loops: CDR1 SGHDT, CDR2 YYEEEE. The full variable domain, in which reference TRBV5-6 and TRBJ2-7 provide the parts outside the CDR3, is DAGVTQSPTHLIKTRGQQVTLRCSPKSGHDTVSWYQQALGQGPQFIFQYYEEEERQRGNFPDRFSGHQFPNYSSELNVNALLLGDSALYLCASSLTVSYEQYFGPGTRLTVT.

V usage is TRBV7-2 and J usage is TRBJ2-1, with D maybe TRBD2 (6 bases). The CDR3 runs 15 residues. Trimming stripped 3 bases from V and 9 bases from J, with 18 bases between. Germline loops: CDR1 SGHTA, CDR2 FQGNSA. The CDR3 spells CASSFGTLDWGEQFF. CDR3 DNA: TGTGCCAGCAGCTTCGGGACTTTAGATTGGGGTGAGCAGTTCTTC.

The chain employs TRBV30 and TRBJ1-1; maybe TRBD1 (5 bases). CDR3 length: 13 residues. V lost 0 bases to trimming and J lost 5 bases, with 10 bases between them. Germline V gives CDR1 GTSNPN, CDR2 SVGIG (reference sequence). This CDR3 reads CAWSVAGYTEAFF. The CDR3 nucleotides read TGTGCCTGGAGTGTAGCAGGGTATACTGAAGCTTTCTTT.

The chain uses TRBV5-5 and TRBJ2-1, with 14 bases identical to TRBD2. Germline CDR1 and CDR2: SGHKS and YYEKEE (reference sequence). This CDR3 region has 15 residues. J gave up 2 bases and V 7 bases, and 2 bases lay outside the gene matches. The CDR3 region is CASGTSGSPYNEQFF. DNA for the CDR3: TGTGCCAGCGGGACTAGCGGGAGCCCCTACAATGAGCAGTTCTTC.

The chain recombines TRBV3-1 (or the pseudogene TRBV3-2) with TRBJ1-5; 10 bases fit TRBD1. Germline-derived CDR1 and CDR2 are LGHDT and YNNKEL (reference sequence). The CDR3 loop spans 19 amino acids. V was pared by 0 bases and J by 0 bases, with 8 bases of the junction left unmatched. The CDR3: CASSQDLQDRGNSNQPQHF. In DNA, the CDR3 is TGTGCCAGCAGCCAAGATCTGCAGGACAGGGGGAATAGCAATCAGCCCCAGCATTTT.

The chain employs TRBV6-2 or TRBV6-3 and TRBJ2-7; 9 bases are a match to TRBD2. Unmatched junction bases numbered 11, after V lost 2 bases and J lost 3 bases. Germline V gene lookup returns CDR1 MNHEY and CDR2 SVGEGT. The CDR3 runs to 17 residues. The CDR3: CASSYQISSGNYYEQYF. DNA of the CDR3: TGTGCCAGCAGTTACCAAATTTCTAGCGGGAATTACTACGAGCAGTACTTC.

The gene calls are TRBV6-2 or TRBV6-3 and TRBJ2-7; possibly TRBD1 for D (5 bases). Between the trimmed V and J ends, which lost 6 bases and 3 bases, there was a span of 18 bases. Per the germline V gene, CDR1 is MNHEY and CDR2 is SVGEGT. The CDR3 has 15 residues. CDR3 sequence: CASSPRLTGSYEQYF. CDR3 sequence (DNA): TGTGCCAGCAGCCCGCGGCTAACAGGTAGCTACGAGCAGTACTTC.

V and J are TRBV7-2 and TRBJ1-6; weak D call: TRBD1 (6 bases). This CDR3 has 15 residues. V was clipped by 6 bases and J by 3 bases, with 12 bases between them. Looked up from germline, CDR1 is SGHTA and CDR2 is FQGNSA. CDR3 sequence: CASRGEGGYNSPLHF. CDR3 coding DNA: TGTGCCAGCAGGGGGGAAGGGGGCTATAATTCACCCCTCCACTTT.

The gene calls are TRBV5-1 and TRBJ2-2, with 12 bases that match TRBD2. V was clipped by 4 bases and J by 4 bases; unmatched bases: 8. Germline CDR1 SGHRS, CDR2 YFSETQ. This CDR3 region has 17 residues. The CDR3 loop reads CASSNIWTSGTTGELFF. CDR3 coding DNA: TGCGCCAGCAGCAACATATGGACTAGCGGGACCACCGGGGAGCTGTTTTTT. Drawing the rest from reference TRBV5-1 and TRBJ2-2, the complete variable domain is KAGVTQTPRYLIKTRGQQVTLSCSPISGHRSVSWYQQTPGQGLQFLFEYFSETQRNKGNFPGRFSGRQFSNSRSEMNVSTLELGDSALYLCASSNIWTSGTTGELFFGEGSRLTVL.

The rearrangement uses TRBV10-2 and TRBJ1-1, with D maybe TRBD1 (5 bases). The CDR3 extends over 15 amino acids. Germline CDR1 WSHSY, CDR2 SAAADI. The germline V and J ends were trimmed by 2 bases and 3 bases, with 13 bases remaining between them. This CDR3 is CASSEPPGRYTEAFF. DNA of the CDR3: TGCGCCAGCAGTGAGCCACCAGGGCGGTACACTGAAGCTTTCTTT.

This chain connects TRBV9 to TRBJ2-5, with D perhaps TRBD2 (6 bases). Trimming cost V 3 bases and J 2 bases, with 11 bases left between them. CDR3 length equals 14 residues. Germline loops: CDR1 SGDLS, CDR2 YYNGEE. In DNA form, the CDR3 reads TGTGCCAGCAGCGAAGCCGGGACTCAAGAGACCCAGTACTTC. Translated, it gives CASSEAGTQETQYF.